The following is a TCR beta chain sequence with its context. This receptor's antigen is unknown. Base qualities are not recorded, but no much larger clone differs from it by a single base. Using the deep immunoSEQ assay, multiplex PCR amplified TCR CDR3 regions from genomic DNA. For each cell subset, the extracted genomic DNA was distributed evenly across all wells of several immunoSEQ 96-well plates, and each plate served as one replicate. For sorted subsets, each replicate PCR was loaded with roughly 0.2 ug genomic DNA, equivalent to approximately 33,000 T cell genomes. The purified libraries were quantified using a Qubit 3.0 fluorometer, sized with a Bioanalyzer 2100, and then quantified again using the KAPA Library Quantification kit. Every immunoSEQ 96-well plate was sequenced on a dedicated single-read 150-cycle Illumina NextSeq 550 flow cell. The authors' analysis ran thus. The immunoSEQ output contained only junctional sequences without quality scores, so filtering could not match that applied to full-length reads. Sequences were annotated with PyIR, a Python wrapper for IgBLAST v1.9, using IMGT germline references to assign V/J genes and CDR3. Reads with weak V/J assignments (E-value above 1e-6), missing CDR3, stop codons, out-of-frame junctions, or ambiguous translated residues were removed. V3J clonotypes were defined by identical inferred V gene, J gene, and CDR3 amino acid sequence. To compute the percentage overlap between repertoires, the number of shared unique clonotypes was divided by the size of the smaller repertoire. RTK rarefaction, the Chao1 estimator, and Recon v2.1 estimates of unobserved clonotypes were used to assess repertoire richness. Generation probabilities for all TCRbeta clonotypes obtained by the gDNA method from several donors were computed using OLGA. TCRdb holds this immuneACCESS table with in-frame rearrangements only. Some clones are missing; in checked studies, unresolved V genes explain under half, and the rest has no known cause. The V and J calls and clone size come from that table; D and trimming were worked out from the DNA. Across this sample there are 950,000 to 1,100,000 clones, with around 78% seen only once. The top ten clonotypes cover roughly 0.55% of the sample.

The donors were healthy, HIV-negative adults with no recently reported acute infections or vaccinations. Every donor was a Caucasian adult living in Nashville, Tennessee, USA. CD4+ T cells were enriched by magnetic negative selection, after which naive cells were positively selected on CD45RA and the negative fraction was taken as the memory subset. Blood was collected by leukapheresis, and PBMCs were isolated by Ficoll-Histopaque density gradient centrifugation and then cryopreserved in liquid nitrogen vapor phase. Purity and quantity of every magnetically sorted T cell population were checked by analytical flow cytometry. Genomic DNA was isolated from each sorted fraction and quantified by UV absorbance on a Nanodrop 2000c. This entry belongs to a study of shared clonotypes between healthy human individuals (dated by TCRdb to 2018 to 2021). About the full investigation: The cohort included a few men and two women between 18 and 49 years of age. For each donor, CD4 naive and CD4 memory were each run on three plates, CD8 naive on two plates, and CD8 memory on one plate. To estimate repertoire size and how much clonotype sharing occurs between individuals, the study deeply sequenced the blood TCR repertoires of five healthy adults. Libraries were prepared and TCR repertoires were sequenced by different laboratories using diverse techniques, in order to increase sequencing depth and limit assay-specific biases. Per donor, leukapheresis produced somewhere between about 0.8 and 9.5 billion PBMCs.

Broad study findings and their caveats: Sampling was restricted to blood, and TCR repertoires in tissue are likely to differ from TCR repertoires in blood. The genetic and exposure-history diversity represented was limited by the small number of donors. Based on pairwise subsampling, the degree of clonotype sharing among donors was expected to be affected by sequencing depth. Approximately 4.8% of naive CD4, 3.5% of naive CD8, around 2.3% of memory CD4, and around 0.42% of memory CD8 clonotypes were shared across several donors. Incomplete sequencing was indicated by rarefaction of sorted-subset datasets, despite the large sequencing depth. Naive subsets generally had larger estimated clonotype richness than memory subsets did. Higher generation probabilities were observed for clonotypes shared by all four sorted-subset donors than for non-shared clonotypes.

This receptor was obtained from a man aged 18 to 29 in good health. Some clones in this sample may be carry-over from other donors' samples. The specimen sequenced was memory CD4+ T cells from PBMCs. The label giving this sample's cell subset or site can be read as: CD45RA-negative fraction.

The nucleotide sequence reads TGTGCCACCCCTAGAGGGCGGGAGACCCAGTACTTC. Protein translation: CATPRGRETQYF. Recombination joined TRBV7-4 with TRBJ2-5, and perhaps TRBD2 as D gene, on 5 matching bases. Counted from cysteine to phenylalanine, this CDR3 has 12 amino acids. The DNA shown is the 36-base CDR3, in frame from base 1. The junction shows trimming of 10 bases on V and 5 bases on J, plus 14 bases between the germline ends. The germline V gene yields SGHVT for CDR1 and SQSDAQ for CDR2. Supplemented by the reference TRBV7-4 and TRBJ2-5 proteins around the CDR3, the complete variable domain is GAGVSQSPRYKVAKRGRDVALRCDSISGHVTLYWYRQTLGQGSEVLTYSQSDAQRDKSGRPSGRFSAERPERSVSTLKIQRTEQGDSAVYLCATPRGRETQYFGPGTRLLVL.